The 8 T cell receptor beta chains listed next were all sequenced from one sample in a study of neoadjuvant anti-PD-1 for oral cavity cancer. This table comes from immunoSEQ multiplex PCR, and its TCRdb copy is limited to in-frame clones, with some not included. The sample holds some 66,000 clones, around 83% seen once. The sample consisted of PBMCs, taken before nivolumab (anti-PD-1) treatment. These receptors were collected from a person between 40 and 85 years old with oral cavity squamous cell carcinoma.

This chain uses TRBV9 with TRBJ2-3; 10 bases line up with TRBD2. After removal of 6 bases from V and 5 bases from J, the junction contained 12 bases not matched to a gene. The CDR3 totals 16 residues. Germline CDR1 SGDLS, CDR2 YYNGEE. DNA for the CDR3: TGTGCCAGCACCAAGTTAGTAGCGGGAGGTGGAGATACGCAGTATTTT. Translating gives CASTKLVAGGGDTQYF. Drawing the rest from reference TRBV9 and TRBJ2-3, the complete variable domain is DSGVTQTPKHLITATGQRVTLRCSPRSGDLSVYWYQQSLDQGLQFLIQYYNGEERAKGNILERFSAQQFPDLHSELNLSSLELGDSALYFCASTKLVAGGGDTQYFGPGTRLTVL.

This clone has only a few counts. The rearrangement links TRBV5-6 to TRBJ2-7, with D unclear. The CDR3 spans 12 residues. Germline CDR1 SGHDT, CDR2 YYEEEE. V was pared by 3 bases and J by 1 base, with 5 bases between. CDR3 loop: CASSSFSYEQYF. The CDR3 DNA reads TGTGCCAGCAGCTCATTTTCCTACGAGCAGTACTTC.

With regard to this clone: An end of the junction does not agree with germline; a read error may underlie this. The chain uses TRBV4-1 and TRBJ2-7; D might be TRBD1 (6 bases). This CDR3 is built from 20 residues. Per the germline V gene, CDR1 is MGHRA and CDR2 is YSYEKL. The CDR3 reads CASSQYMPVVQGPRGAGQYF. The CDR3, as DNA: TGCGCCAGCAGCCAATACATGCCAGTCGTTCAGGGGCCCCGAGGGGCTGGACAGTATTTC.

This chain links TRBV6-1 with TRBJ2-1, with D unresolved. The CDR3 spans 11 residues. V lost 8 bases and J lost 4, with 6 bases in between. The germline V gene has CDR1 MNHNS and CDR2 SASEGT. The CDR3 DNA reads as TGTGCCAGCTCCCTGTACAATGAGCAGTTCTTC. This translates into CASSLYNEQFF.

This clone was recorded once. This chain uses TRBV2 with TRBJ2-7, with D possibly matching TRBD2 (9 bases). This CDR3 region has 21 residues. V dropped 6 bases and J dropped 5 bases, with 38 bases sitting between them. Looked up from germline, CDR1 is SNHLY and CDR2 is FYNNEI. In DNA form, the CDR3 reads TGTGCCAGCAGCGAATCGGGGATTGGGACAGGACTAGCGAATCCGCCCCACGAGCAGTACTTC. Translating gives CASSESGIGTGLANPPHEQYF.

The chain has TRBV7-6 and TRBJ1-4, with D tentatively TRBD1 (6 bases). Germline V gene data show CDR1 as SGHVS and CDR2 as FNYEAQ. V was shortened by 0 bases and J by 1 base, with 12 bases between the two germline ends. This CDR3 is built from 17 residues. The CDR3 spells CASSLALGAETNEKLFF. The DNA for the CDR3 is TGTGCCAGCAGCTTAGCCCTGGGGGCGGAAACTAATGAAAAACTGTTTTTT.

V gene TRBV13 combines with J gene TRBJ2-3, with a weak D call TRBD2 (7 bases). The CDR3 is 15 amino acids. Deletions cut 0 bases from V and 3 bases from J, with 10 bases between. Germline CDR1 reads PRHDT; CDR2 reads FYEKMQ (reference sequence). This CDR3 is CASSLGRGATDTQYF. CDR3 in DNA: TGTGCCAGCAGCTTAGGTCGGGGGGCGACAGATACGCAGTATTTT. The variable domain in full, completed from reference TRBV13 and TRBJ2-3, reads AAGVIQSPRHLIKEKRETATLKCYPIPRHDTVYWYQQGPGQDPQFLISFYEKMQSDKGSIPDRFSAQQFSDYHSELNMSSLELGDSALYFCASSLGRGATDTQYFGPGTRLTVL.

This chain uses TRBV5-4 with TRBJ1-3; D gene ambiguous. Between the trimmed V and J ends, which lost 4 bases and 3 bases, there was a span of 8 bases. CDR3 size: 13 residues. In germline, CDR1 is SGHNT, CDR2 YYREEE (reference sequence). Here the CDR3 DNA reads TGTGCCAGCAGCCTACCCCATGGAAACACCATATATTTT. Residues: CASSLPHGNTIYF.